One T cell receptor beta chain is described in this entry. No antigen is known for it. No clone much larger than this one lies a single base away; base qualities are absent. TCRbeta CDR3 regions were amplified from genomic DNA using the immunoSEQ Assay, a bias-controlled multiplex PCR. On the study's bioinformatics: The number of nucleated cells in each sample was estimated from the amplification of reference gene primers within the assay. To quantify the absolute abundance of each unique TCRbeta CDR3 rearrangement, sequence reads were collapsed and filtered. For each sample, productive Simpson clonality was calculated by taking the square root of Simpson's diversity index across productive rearrangements. TCRdb limited this immuneACCESS table to in-frame rearrangements with V and J called. A share of clones is missing; checked studies link under half to unresolved V genes, and the rest is unexplained. Clone size and the V and J calls come from that table; the DNA yielded D and trimming. Across this sample there are around 160,000 clones, with around 92% seen only once. About 3% of the sample is in the top ten clones.

This specimen belongs to a study of blood T cell repertoires in COVID-19 (dated by TCRdb to the early 2020s). Regarding the research as a whole: Collaborator samples came from the United States, Italy and Spain and covered acute and convalescent phases of COVID-19. The prospective study material was composed of cDNA or gDNA derived from T cells, B-cell-depleted T cells, or PBMCs. Subjects who had been exposed to COVID-19, were actively infected with it, or had recovered from it provided the deeply sampled blood TCRbeta repertoires that made up the dataset. The repertoires were released in a freely available public database intended as a resource for research on the immune response to SARS-CoV-2. The samples were drawn from two sources: the first 160 participants of the ongoing ImmuneRACE study, and 950 to 1,500 subjects contributed by 6 global collaborators. Nearly every sample came with metadata listing a de-identified subject ID, COVID-19 status, age in years and sex. Where HLA class I and class II types were available, the types were taken from metadata supplied by the sample provider, not from assay-based typing. The full study reports these points: Clinical and demographic metadata were provided uncurated, with the amount varying by source and participant.

Whole blood was collected in K2EDTA tubes by collaborating institutions according to the institutions' own protocols. Collaborator samples were shipped for TCRbeta analysis as frozen whole blood, isolated PBMCs, or DNA extracted from either sample type. From cysteine to phenylalanine, the CDR3 is 12 amino acids long. Just the 36-base CDR3 DNA is kept, in frame starting at base 1. Trimming at the junction amounts to 2 bases on V and 7 bases on J, and the germline ends lie 8 bases apart. According to the germline V gene, CDR1 reads KGHSH and CDR2 reads LQKENI. Material for sequencing was peripheral blood. This sequence originates from a man in his sixties with acute or convalescent COVID-19. The sequence links TRBV18 to TRBJ1-1; matching of 6 bases hints at TRBD1 as the D gene. The CDR3 region: CASSPGTLEAFF. DNA sequence: TGTGCCAGCTCACCAGGGACACTTGAAGCTTTCTTT.